The 5 T cell receptor beta chains reported below all come from one sample, sequenced in a study of identical twins. One entry per CDR3 protein results from TCRdb running MiXCR on the 5' RACE reads. Here the sample spans roughly 1.6 million distinct CDR3 sequences, under 35% being singletons. Sequenced: cord blood. These receptors originate from a newborn girl in good health.

The chain uses TRBV7-8 and TRBJ2-3; 7 positions agree with TRBD2. In germline, CDR1 is SGHVS, CDR2 FQNEAQ. The junction had 9 bases not matched to a gene; V was cut back by 1 base and J by 5 bases. The CDR3 totals 16 residues. The CDR3 protein is CASSLDSGYAQDTQYF. The CDR3, as DNA: TGTGCCAGCAGCTTAGATAGCGGGTACGCACAAGATACGCAGTATTTT. The whole variable domain, filled in from reference TRBV7-8 and TRBJ2-3, reads GAGVSQSPRYKVAKRGQDVALRCDPISGHVSLFWYQQALGQGPEFLTYFQNEAQLDKSGLPSDRFFAERPEGSVSTLKIQRTQQEDSAVYLCASSLDSGYAQDTQYFGPGTRLTVL.

This chain connects TRBV21-1 to TRBJ1-3. TRBV21-1 is recorded as a pseudogene. This CDR3 is 16 amino acids long. The CDR3 DNA reads TGTGCCAGCAGCAGACGGGACTCCAGCTCTGGAAACACCATATATTTT. It codes for CASSRRDSSSGNTIYF.

V is TRBV7-9 and J is TRBJ2-7; TRBD2 matches at 12 bases. CDR1 is SEHNR and CDR2 is FQNEAQ in the germline V gene (reference sequence). There are 16 residues in the CDR3. J gave up 5 bases and V 6 bases, and 11 bases lay outside the gene matches. For the CDR3, the DNA is TGTGCCAGCAGGTCGACTAGCGGGAGTCTTTCGGACGAGCAGTACTTC. This sequence encodes CASRSTSGSLSDEQYF.

The table lists this clonotype with a few counts. The V call is TRBV4-1, the J call TRBJ2-5; TRBD2 matches 10 bases. The J call could be wrong; TRBJ2-7 is a better fit for the DNA end. The CDR3 covers 15 residues. Germline CDR1 MGHRA, CDR2 YSYEKL. CDR3 sequence reads: CASSLLIAGGGEQYF. The CDR3, as DNA: TGCGCCAGCAGCCTCCTGATAGCGGGAGGAGGCGAGCAGTACTTC.

This clonotype was recorded once. The chain recombines TRBV30 with TRBJ2-7; possible D gene TRBD1, 5 bases. The V end lost 3 bases, the J end lost 5 bases, and 11 bases lay between the germline ends. This CDR3 has 12 amino acids. Looked up from germline, CDR1 is GTSNPN and CDR2 is SVGIG (reference sequence). DNA of the CDR3: TGTGCCTGGAGCAGGGTGGGTGACGAGCAGTACTTC. Its translation is CAWSRVGDEQYF.